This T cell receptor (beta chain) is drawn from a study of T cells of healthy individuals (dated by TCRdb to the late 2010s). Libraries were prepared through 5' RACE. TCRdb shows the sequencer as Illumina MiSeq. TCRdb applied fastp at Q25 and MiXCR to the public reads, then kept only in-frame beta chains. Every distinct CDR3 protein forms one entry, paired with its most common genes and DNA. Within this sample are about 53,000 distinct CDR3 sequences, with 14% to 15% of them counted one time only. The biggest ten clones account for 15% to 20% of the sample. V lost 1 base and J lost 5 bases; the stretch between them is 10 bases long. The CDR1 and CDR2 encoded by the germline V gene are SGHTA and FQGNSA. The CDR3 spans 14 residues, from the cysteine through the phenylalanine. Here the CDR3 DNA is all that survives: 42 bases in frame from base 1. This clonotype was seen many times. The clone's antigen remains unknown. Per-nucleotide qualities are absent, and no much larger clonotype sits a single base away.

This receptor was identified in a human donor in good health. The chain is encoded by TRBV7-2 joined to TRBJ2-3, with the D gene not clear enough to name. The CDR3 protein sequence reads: CASSLGGIGDTQYF. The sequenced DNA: TGTGCCAGCAGCTTAGGGGGAATTGGAGATACGCAGTATTTT.